This TCR beta chain was sequenced in a study of PD-L1 blockade in urothelial cancer. The time point denotes: pretreatment peripheral blood. Assay used: immunoSEQ multiplex PCR; TCRdb lists only in-frame clones, some missing. The profile covers 35,000 to 40,000 clones, with 65% to 90% appearing a single time and almost 7% taken by the ten largest. The receptor was derived from a man aged 60 to 69 with urothelial cancer. The sequencing here drew on PBMCs, taken around atezolizumab (anti-PD-L1) treatment.

DNA of the CDR3: TGTGCCAGTATCGACAGGGAAGGTATGAACACTGAAGCTTTCTTT. Its protein product is CASIDREGMNTEAFF. The chain carries TRBV19 and TRBJ1-1, with TRBD1 matching 7 bases. CDR1 is LNHDA, CDR2 SQIVND, per germline (reference sequence). This CDR3 region has 15 residues. V was pared by 7 bases and J by 0 bases, with 8 bases of the junction left unmatched.